This T cell receptor (beta chain) was identified in a study of blood T cell repertoires in COVID-19. In the original workflow: Reference gene primer amplification yielded estimated nucleated cell counts. TCRdb's table, derived via immunoSEQ multiplex PCR, lists solely in-frame clones and lacks some. The V and J calls and the clone size are those of that table, but D and trimming were determined from the DNA. Of 160,000 or so clones listed, 80% are singletons. The CDR3 runs 16 residues. Germline V lookup: CDR1 MNHEY, CDR2 SVGEGT. V gave up 2 bases and J gave up 8 bases; unmatched junction bases: 12. The chain recombines TRBV6-2 or TRBV6-3 with TRBJ2-7; 10 bases are a match to TRBD2. The sequence was obtained from a man in his 60s with acute or convalescent COVID-19. Sequenced sample: peripheral blood. In DNA form, the CDR3 reads TGTGCCAGCAGTTACCGGGGGAGTCTAGCGGGGGATAAGCAGTACTTC. Its translation: CASSYRGSLAGDKQYF.